This T cell receptor (beta chain) is from a study of T cell clonality in common variable immunodeficiency. This table comes from immunoSEQ multiplex PCR, and its TCRdb copy is limited to in-frame clones, with some not included. The data list approximately 30,000 clones, none observed once; 3.5% to 4.5% falls to the top ten. Germline values: CDR1 SGHTA, CDR2 FQGNSA. CDR3 length: 14 residues. V trimming: 3 bases; J trimming: 6 bases; junction bases outside the gene matches: 7. This clone has a handful of counts. Its antigen is as yet unknown. Read coverage stops 3 residues before the CDR3 terminus; the germline J gene supplies the remainder. Study-level points and caveats: In common variable immunodeficiency, TCR beta chains reportedly carried fewer deletions and N-nucleotide insertions.

The V gene is TRBV7-2, the J gene TRBJ2-5, with 7 positions matching TRBD2. The receptor's source is a human donor with common variable immunodeficiency. Sequenced material: peripheral blood mononuclear cells. This CDR3 is CASSLGGIIKTQYF. CDR3 DNA, as far as it was read: TGTGCCAGCAGCTTGGGGGGGATTATAAAGACC. Based on the CDR3 plus reference TRBV7-2 and TRBJ2-5, the full variable domain is GAGVSQSPSNKVTEKGKDVELRCDPISGHTALYWYRQSLGQGLEFLIYFQGNSAPDKSGLPSDRFSAERTGGSVSTLTIQRTQQEDSAVYLCASSLGGIIKTQYFGPGTRLLVL.